This T cell receptor (beta chain) was captured in a study of cytomegalovirus exposure and HLA in healthy donors. Germline V lookup: CDR1 SGHAT, CDR2 FQNNGV. There are 15 residues in the CDR3. V trimming: 6 bases; J trimming: 14 bases; junction bases outside the gene matches: 19. With regard to this clone: Antigen specificity is unknown.

The PCR made use of 60 Vbeta and 13 Jbeta primers. Here immunoSEQ multiplex PCR was the method, and the copy in TCRdb shows in-frame clones only, minus some. The table includes 150,000 to 190,000 clones, approximately 77% detected once. Broader study findings: Reports indicate that TCR beta sequences accurately predicted the HLA-A and HLA-B alleles of most subjects. A prior analysis recorded that most TCR beta V segments were productive about 90% or about 30% of the time.

What was sequenced was PBMCs. The source is a man aged 18 to 29 in good health and CMV-seronegative. This sequence joins TRBV11-2 and TRBJ2-3, with 8 bases that match TRBD2. The CDR3 sequence is CASSRIGQNQRGGYF. The CDR3 DNA is TGTGCCAGCAGTCGTATAGGACAGAACCAACGGGGGGGGTATTTT.